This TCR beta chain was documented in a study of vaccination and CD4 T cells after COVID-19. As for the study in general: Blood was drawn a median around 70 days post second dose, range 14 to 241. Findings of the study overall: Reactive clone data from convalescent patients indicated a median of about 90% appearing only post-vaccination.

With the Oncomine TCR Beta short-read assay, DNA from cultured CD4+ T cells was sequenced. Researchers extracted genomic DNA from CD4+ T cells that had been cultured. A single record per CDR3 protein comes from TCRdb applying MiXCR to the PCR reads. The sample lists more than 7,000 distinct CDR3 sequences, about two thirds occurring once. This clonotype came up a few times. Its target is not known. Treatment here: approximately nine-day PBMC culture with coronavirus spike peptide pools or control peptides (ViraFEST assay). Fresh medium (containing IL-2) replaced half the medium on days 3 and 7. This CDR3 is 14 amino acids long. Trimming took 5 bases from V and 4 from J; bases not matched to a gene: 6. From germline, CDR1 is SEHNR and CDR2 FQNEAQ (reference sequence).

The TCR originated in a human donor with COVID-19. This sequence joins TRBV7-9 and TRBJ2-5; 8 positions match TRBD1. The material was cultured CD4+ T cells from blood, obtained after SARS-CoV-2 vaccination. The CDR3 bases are TGTGCCAGCAGCCTGTTCAGGGGGCCAGAGACCCAGTACTTC. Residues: CASSLFRGPETQYF. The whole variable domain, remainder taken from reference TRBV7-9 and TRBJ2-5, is DTGVSQNPRHKITKRGQNVTFRCDPISEHNRLYWYRQTLGQGPEFLTYFQNEAQLEKSRLLSDRFSAERPKGSFSTLEIQRTEQGDSAMYLCASSLFRGPETQYFGPGTRLLVL.